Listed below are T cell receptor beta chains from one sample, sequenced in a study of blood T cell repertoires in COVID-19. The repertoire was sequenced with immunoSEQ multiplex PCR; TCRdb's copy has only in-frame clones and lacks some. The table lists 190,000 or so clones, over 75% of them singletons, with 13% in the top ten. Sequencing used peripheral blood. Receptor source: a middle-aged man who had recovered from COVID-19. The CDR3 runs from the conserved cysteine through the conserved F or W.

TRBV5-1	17	CASSLDGGLGSNQPQHF
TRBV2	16	CASSRTGRSSSYEQYF
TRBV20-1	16	CSASQGSGSGKETQYF
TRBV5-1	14	CASRFQGGADTQYF
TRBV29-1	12	CSVRDRQEKLFF
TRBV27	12	CASSLTGDSQYF
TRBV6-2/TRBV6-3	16	CASSTVTSGRTYEQYF
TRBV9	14	CASSVNSGTDTQYF
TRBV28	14	CASSRAGGGYEQYF
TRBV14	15	CASSQGLAGNNEQFF
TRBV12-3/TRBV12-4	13	CASSSDKSHEQYF
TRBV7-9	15	CASSFETGEGQPQHF
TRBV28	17	CASRPSGWGQGINGYTF
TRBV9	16	CASSTRGQGGYNEQFF
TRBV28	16	CASPPSGSATKNIQYF
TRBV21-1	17	CASSTYRTGGVNTEAFF
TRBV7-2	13	CASSSGVGNTIYF
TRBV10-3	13	CAISDGQGEKLFF
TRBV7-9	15	CASSPLGGVGNIQYF
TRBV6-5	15	CASSSPGQINQPQHF
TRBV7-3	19	CASSLTRTSGSRNTGELFF
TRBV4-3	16	CASSQEPRGSYNEQFF
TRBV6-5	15	CASRGGLQYIDTQYF
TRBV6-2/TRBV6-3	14	CASSYKISNQPQHF
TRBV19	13	CASSSDSTDTQYF
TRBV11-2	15	CASSTPTSGKETQYF
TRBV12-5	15	CASSQGDYQSGKLFF
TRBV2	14	CASSVGQGSYGYTF
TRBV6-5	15	CASSYRTGDISPLHF
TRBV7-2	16	CASSSRGREGQNIQYF
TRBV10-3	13	CATTGDSSYEQYF
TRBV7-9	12	CASTSVSYEQYF
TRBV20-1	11	CSARSGTEAFF
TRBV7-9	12	CASSFSTGEQYF
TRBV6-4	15	CASSYPGQEAYEQYF
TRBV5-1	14	CASSPGTSGTEQYF
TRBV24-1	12	CATSTQGREQFF
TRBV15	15	CATSRVLAGVYEQYF
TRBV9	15	CASSASSASTDTQYF
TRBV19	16	CASSIGAETGANVLTF
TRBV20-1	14	CSASSGEGYYEQYF
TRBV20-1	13	CSASPGPPYEQYF
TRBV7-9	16	CASSPSPGLADYPTHF
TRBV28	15	CASSGRGGFDEKLFF
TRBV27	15	CASSFGLAAPYEQYF
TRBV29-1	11	CSMRMNEKLFF
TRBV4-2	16	CASSLLRSGRTDTQYF
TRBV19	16	CASSMTASRGTGELFF
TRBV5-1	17	CASSVRDRSSYNSPLHF
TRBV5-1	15	CASSLGPGSNQPQHF
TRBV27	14	CASSFSQVNQPQHF
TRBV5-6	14	CASSRDRGRETQYF
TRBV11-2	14	CASSLDQNNSPLHF